A single sample gave rise to the 24 T cell receptor beta chains below, sequenced in a study of cytomegalovirus exposure and HLA in healthy donors (TCRdb year 2017). Receptor amplification or capture employed the immunoSEQ multiplex PCR assay. For the multiplex PCR, a mixture combining 60 forward primers for TCR Vbeta segments and 13 reverse primers for TCR Jbeta segments was used. Here the immuneACCESS table is served through TCRdb, limited to in-frame sequences with V and J called. Missing clones are a known gap in these copies; in checked studies unresolved V genes cover under half, and the rest lacks a known reason. This sample's table contains around 50,000 clones. Approximately 6.6% of the sample is held by the ten biggest clonotypes. The sample comprised PBMCs. The receptors shown here come from a male donor in good health and CMV-seropositive.

The rearrangement uses TRBV9 and TRBJ1-2; 7 positions agree with TRBD1. CDR1 and CDR2 from the germline V gene are SGDLS and YYNGEE. This CDR3 contains 15 residues. V gave up 3 bases and J gave up 4 bases; unmatched junction bases: 9. This chain's CDR3 is CASSGDRVGGYGYTF. The CDR3 DNA follows: TGTGCCAGCAGCGGAGACAGGGTGGGGGGCTATGGCTACACCTTC.

The CDR3 DNA reads TGTGCCAGCAGCGGGAGCGAGGCGGGACCCTCCTACGAGCAGTACTTC. As protein: CASSGSEAGPSYEQYF. This chain links TRBV7-9 with TRBJ2-7; D might be TRBD2 (6 bases). There are 16 residues in the CDR3. Trimming cost V 5 bases and J 0 bases, with 17 bases left between them. CDR1 is SEHNR, CDR2 FQNEAQ, per germline (reference sequence).

The chain employs TRBV6-1 and TRBJ1-1; TRBD1 matches at 9 bases. Unmatched junction bases numbered 9, after V lost 0 bases and J lost 7 bases. This CDR3 has 16 amino acids. Germline V gene lookup returns CDR1 MNHNS and CDR2 SASEGT. CDR3 protein: CASSEAGTGLGFEAFF. The DNA for the CDR3 is TGTGCCAGCAGTGAAGCCGGGACAGGGCTTGGGTTTGAAGCTTTCTTT.

The chain links TRBV28 to TRBJ2-7; D not certain. The CDR3 runs 13 residues. The germline V gene has CDR1 MDHEN and CDR2 SYDVKM. V was trimmed by 1 base and J by 3 bases, leaving 7 bases between them. The CDR3 sequence: CASSLLAYYEQYF. Here the CDR3 DNA reads TGTGCCAGCAGTTTATTAGCATACTACGAGCAGTACTTC. The variable domain in full, completed from reference TRBV28 and TRBJ2-7, reads DVKVTQSSRYLVKRTGEKVFLECVQDMDHENMFWYRQDPGLGLRLIYFSYDVKMKEKGDIPEGYSVSREKKERFSLILESASTNQTSMYLCASSLLAYYEQYFGPGTRLTVT.

The chain couples TRBV18 to TRBJ2-7, with no clear D. The CDR3 totals 13 residues. Trimming left V 1 base short and J 7 bases short, with 11 bases between. Germline lookup yields CDR1 KGHSH and CDR2 LQKENI. CDR3 sequence reads: CASSPLLLSEQYF. Here the CDR3 DNA reads TGTGCCAGCTCACCACTACTACTGAGTGAGCAGTACTTC.

The CDR3 is CASSPPAAGELFF. The CDR3 DNA reads as TGTGCCAGCTCACCACCGGCGGCCGGGGAGCTGTTTTTT. The chain links TRBV18 to TRBJ2-2; D not certain. From germline, CDR1 is KGHSH and CDR2 LQKENI. The V end was cut by 0 bases, the J end by 6 bases, with 5 bases between. CDR3 size: 13 residues.

V gene TRBV30 combines with J gene TRBJ1-4; 8 nucleotides line up with TRBD1. Looked up from germline, CDR1 is GTSNPN and CDR2 is SVGIG (reference sequence). There are 16 residues in the CDR3. J was trimmed by 7 bases and V by 0 bases; bases with no gene match: 10. The CDR3, as DNA: TGTGCCTGGAGTGTAGGGACAGGCTTTAGTAGTGAAAAACTGTTTTTT. This codes for CAWSVGTGFSSEKLFF.

The chain has TRBV6-1 and TRBJ2-5; unclear D gene. The DNA end favors TRBJ2-7, so the J call may be wrong. The germline V gene encodes CDR1 MNHNS and CDR2 SASEGT. There are 13 residues in the CDR3. The CDR3 here is CASSASDSYEQYF. The DNA for the CDR3 is TGTGCCAGCAGTGCGTCAGACTCCTACGAGCAGTACTTC.

The chain joins TRBV10-3 to TRBJ2-7; D uncertain. CDR1 and CDR2 from the germline V gene are ENHRY and SYGVKD. This CDR3 is 13 amino acids long. The V end lost 0 bases, the J end lost 3 bases, and 6 bases lay between the germline ends. Written as DNA, the CDR3 is TGTGCCATCAGTGAGTCCAGGTTCTACGAGCAGTACTTC. It translates to CAISESRFYEQYF.

The chain is built from TRBV25-1 and TRBJ2-7; perhaps TRBD1 as D (6 bases). The germline V gene has CDR1 MGHDK and CDR2 SYGVNS. This CDR3 comprises 12 residues. The ends were cut back, 7 bases at V and 6 bases at J, with 13 bases in the middle. The CDR3 DNA is TGTGCCAGCAACAAGGGGGTATCCGAGCAGTACTTC. As protein: CASNKGVSEQYF.

The rearrangement joins TRBV19 to TRBJ2-5, with D possibly being TRBD1 (6 bases). Trimming pared 8 bases from V and 5 bases from J, leaving 15 bases between. CDR3 length equals 13 residues. The V gene's germline CDR1 is LNHDA and CDR2 SQIVND (reference sequence). The CDR3 loop is CASGDKEVETQYF. The CDR3 DNA sequence: TGTGCCAGTGGGGACAAAGAAGTGGAGACCCAGTACTTC.

A word on this clone: The same CDR3 is also encoded by other DNA sequences in this sample. The DNA for the CDR3 is TGTGCCAGCTCACCAAGGGGACAGAACAATGAAAAACTGTTTTTT. Protein: CASSPRGQNNEKLFF. V is TRBV18 and J is TRBJ1-4; TRBD1 aligns across 7 bases. The CDR3 contains 15 residues. Germline assignment: CDR1 KGHSH and CDR2 LQKENI. V gave up 2 bases and J gave up 5 bases; unmatched junction bases: 5.

The chain is built from TRBV4-3 and TRBJ2-5; 8 nucleotides match TRBD2. The J call may be faulty, since TRBJ2-7 better matches the DNA end. The CDR3 spans 15 residues. From germline, CDR1 is LGHNA and CDR2 YSLEER. In DNA, the CDR3 is TGCGCCAGCAGCCAAGACGGGACTAGTCGCCACGAGCAGTACTTC. This gives the protein CASSQDGTSRHEQYF.

This chain uses TRBV13 with TRBJ1-1, with D tentatively TRBD1 (5 bases). Per the germline V gene, CDR1 is PRHDT and CDR2 is FYEKMQ (reference sequence). This CDR3 comprises 14 residues. The germline V and J ends were trimmed by 3 bases and 1 base, with 9 bases remaining between them. CDR3: CASSFGTPNTEAFF. Written as DNA, the CDR3 is TGTGCCAGCAGCTTCGGGACTCCGAACACTGAAGCTTTCTTT. Based on the CDR3 plus reference TRBV13 and TRBJ1-1, the full variable domain is AAGVIQSPRHLIKEKRETATLKCYPIPRHDTVYWYQQGPGQDPQFLISFYEKMQSDKGSIPDRFSAQQFSDYHSELNMSSLELGDSALYFCASSFGTPNTEAFFGQGTRLTVV.

V and J are TRBV5-1 and TRBJ1-4, with 7 nucleotides matching TRBD1. The CDR3 covers 14 residues. The germline V gene encodes CDR1 SGHRS and CDR2 YFSETQ. V trimming: 9 bases; J trimming: 5 bases; junction bases outside the gene matches: 10. The CDR3 protein is CATPRGQQNEKLFF. Written as DNA, the CDR3 is TGCGCCACCCCCCGGGGACAGCAGAATGAAAAACTGTTTTTT.

This chain connects TRBV7-9 to TRBJ1-3, with 7 bases aligning to TRBD1. From germline, CDR1 is SEHNR and CDR2 FQNEAQ (reference sequence). After removal of 5 bases from V and 0 bases from J, the junction contained 4 bases not matched to a gene. CDR3 size: 15 residues. CDR3 nucleotides: TGTGCCAGCAGCCTCGGGACAGACTCTGGAAACACCATATATTTT. It specifies CASSLGTDSGNTIYF.

Note on this clone: Other DNA sequences from this sample encode an identical CDR3 as well. This chain uses TRBV6-1 with TRBJ1-1, with D possibly matching TRBD1 (6 bases). The CDR3 has 14 residues. The germline V gene has CDR1 MNHNS and CDR2 SASEGT. V was clipped by 3 bases and J by 5 bases, with 13 bases between them. The CDR3: CASSDGLGGTEAFF. Here the CDR3 DNA reads TGTGCCAGCAGTGACGGATTAGGGGGTACTGAAGCTTTCTTT.

The gene calls are TRBV7-3 and TRBJ2-1; 10 bases are a match to TRBD1. The V gene's germline CDR1 is SGHTA and CDR2 FQGTGA. CDR3 length equals 17 residues. The trim removed 1 base at V and 9 bases at J, leaving 12 bases unmatched. The DNA of the CDR3 is TGTGCCAGCAGCTTAATACCCGGACAGGGGGACCGTAGTGAGCAGTTCTTC. This encodes CASSLIPGQGDRSEQFF.

V is TRBV7-9 and J is TRBJ2-3; 9 bases map to TRBD1. The germline CDR1 and CDR2 sequences are SEHNR and FQNEAQ (reference sequence). The CDR3 is made up of 16 amino acids. Trimming took 2 bases from V and 4 from J; bases not matched to a gene: 7. CDR3 loop: CASSLIGQGFADTQYF. In DNA form, the CDR3 reads TGTGCCAGCAGCTTAATCGGACAGGGGTTCGCAGATACGCAGTATTTT.

The rearrangement uses TRBV5-6 and TRBJ1-2; 7 bases line up with TRBD1. CDR3 length: 13 amino acids. Germline CDR1 and CDR2: SGHDT and YYEEEE. Germline trimming cut 5 bases from V and 5 bases from J; bases unmatched to any gene: 6. For the CDR3, the DNA is TGTGCCAGCAGTGAACAGGGGCCGTATGGCTACACCTTC. It translates to CASSEQGPYGYTF.

The chain couples TRBV10-3 to TRBJ2-5; TRBD1 agrees at 7 bases. The V gene's germline CDR1 is ENHRY and CDR2 SYGVKD. This CDR3 spans 15 amino acids. J gave up 2 bases and V 0 bases, and 3 bases lay outside the gene matches. This chain's CDR3 is CAISESDRPQETQYF. CDR3 nucleotide sequence: TGTGCCATCAGTGAGTCGGACAGGCCGCAAGAGACCCAGTACTTC.

The chain recombines TRBV18 with TRBJ1-2; a possible D gene is TRBD1 (6 bases). There are 16 residues in the CDR3. The germline CDR1 and CDR2 sequences are KGHSH and LQKENI. The ends were cut back, 6 bases at V and 8 bases at J, with 25 bases in the middle. CDR3 loop: CASSIFRTATIRGYTF. The CDR3 coding sequence is TGTGCCAGCTCCATTTTTCGGACAGCCACTATTAGAGGCTACACCTTC.

The chain joins TRBV6-1 to TRBJ2-3, with no clear D. The germline V gene encodes CDR1 MNHNS and CDR2 SASEGT. Trimming removed 2 bases at V and 1 base at J, with 16 bases between. The CDR3 loop spans 17 amino acids. The CDR3 coding sequence is TGTGCCAGCAGTGAATCTTCGGGTTTATGGGGCACAGATACGCAGTATTTT. Translated, it gives CASSESSGLWGTDTQYF.

The J gene is TRBJ2-1, the V gene TRBV5-1, with 7 bases lining up with TRBD2. This CDR3 region has 15 residues. The germline gives CDR1 SGHRS, CDR2 YFSETQ. V shed 0 bases, J shed 7 bases, and the junction held 7 bases outside the gene matches. The CDR3 nucleotides are TGCGCCAGCAGCTTGGAGTGGGGGGAGGGGAATGAGCAGTTCTTC. Protein: CASSLEWGEGNEQFF.